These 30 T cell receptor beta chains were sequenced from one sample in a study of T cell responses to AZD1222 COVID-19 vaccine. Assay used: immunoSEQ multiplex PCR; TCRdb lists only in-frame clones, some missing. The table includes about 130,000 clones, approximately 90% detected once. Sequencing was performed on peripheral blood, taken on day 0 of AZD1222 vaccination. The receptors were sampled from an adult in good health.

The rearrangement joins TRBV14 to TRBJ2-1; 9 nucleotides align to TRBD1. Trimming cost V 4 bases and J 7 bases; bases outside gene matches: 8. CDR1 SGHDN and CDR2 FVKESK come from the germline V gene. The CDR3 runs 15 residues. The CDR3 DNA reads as TGTGCCAGCAGCCCCCGGGACAGGGCTTTGAATGAGCAGTTCTTC. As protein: CASSPRDRALNEQFF.

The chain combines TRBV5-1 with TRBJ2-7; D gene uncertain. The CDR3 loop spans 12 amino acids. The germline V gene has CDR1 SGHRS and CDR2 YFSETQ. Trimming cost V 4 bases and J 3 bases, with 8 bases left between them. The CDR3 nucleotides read TGCGCCAGCAGCGTGGACGTCTACGAGCAGTACTTC. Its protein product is CASSVDVYEQYF.

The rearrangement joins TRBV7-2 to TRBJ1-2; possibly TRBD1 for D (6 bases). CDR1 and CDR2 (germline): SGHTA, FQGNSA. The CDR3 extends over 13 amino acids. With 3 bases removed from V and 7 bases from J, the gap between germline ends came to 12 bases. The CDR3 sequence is CASSFTGTAGYTF. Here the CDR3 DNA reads TGTGCCAGCAGCTTCACAGGGACGGCTGGCTACACCTTC.

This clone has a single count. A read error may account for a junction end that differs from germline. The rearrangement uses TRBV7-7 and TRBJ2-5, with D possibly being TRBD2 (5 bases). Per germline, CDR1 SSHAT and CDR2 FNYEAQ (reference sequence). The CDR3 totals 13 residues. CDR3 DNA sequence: TGTGCTAGCAGCTTAGTACCGGGGGAGACCCAGTACTTC. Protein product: CASSLVPGETQYF.

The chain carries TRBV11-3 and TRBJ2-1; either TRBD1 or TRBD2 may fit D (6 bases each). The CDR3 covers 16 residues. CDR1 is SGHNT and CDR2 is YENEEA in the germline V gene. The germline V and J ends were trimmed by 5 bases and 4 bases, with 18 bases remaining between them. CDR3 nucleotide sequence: TGTGCCAGCAGCCTATTGTCGGGGGCGCGGTACAATGAGCAGTTCTTC. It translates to CASSLLSGARYNEQFF.

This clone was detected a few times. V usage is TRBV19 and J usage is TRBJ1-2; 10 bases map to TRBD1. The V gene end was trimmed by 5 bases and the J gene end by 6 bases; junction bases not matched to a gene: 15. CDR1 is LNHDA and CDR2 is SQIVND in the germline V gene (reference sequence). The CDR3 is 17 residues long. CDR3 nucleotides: TGTGCCAGTAGTCCGCCCGGGACAGGGGTTCTCTTGAATGGCTACACCTTC. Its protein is CASSPPGTGVLLNGYTF.

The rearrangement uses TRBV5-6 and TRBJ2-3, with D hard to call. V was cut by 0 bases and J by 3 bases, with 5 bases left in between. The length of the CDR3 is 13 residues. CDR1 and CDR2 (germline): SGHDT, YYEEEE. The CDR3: CASSLGTTDTQYF. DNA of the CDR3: TGTGCCAGCAGCTTGGGCACAACAGATACGCAGTATTTT.

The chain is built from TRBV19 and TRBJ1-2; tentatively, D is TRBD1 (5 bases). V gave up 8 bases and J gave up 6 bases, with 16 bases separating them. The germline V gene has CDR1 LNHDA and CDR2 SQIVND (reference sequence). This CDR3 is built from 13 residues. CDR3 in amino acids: CASRFQGSNGYTF. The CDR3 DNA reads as TGTGCCAGTCGATTTCAGGGTTCGAATGGCTACACCTTC.

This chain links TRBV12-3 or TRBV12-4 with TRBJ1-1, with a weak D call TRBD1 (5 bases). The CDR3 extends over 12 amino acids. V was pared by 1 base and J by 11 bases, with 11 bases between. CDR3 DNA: TGTGCCAGCAGTTTAGGGGGGGGGACGGCTTTCTTT. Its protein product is CASSLGGGTAFF.

CDR3 nucleotides: TGTGCCAGCAGTTCCAGGGGTCTCGCAGATACGCAGTATTTT. This sequence encodes CASSSRGLADTQYF. The chain recombines TRBV6-2 or TRBV6-3 with TRBJ2-3; TRBD1 is a possible D gene (6 bases). Trimming pared 4 bases from V and 4 bases from J, leaving 12 bases between. This CDR3 region has 14 residues. The V gene's germline CDR1 is MNHEY and CDR2 SVGEGT.

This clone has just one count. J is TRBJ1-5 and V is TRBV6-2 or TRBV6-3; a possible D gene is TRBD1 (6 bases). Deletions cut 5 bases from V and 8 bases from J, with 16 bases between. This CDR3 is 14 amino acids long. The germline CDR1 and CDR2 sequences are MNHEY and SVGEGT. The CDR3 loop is CASSLQGAGEPQHF. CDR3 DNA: TGTGCCAGCAGTCTACAGGGCGCAGGGGAGCCCCAGCATTTT.

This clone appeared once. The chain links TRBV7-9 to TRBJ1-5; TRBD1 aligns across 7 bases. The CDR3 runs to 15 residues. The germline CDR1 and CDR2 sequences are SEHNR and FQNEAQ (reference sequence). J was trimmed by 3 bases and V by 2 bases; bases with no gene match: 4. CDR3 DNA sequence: TGTGCCAGCAGCTTACTTGGGACAGACAATCAGCCCCAGCATTTT. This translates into CASSLLGTDNQPQHF.

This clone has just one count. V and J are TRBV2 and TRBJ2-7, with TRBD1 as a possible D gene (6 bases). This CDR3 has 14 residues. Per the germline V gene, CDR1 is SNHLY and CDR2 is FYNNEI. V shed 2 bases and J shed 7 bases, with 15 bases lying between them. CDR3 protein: CASSEILGQREQYF. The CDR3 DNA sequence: TGTGCCAGCAGTGAAATCTTGGGACAAAGAGAGCAGTACTTC. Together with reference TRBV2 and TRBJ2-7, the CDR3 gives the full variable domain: EPEVTQTPSHQVTQMGQEVILRCVPISNHLYFYWYRQILGQKVEFLVSFYNNEISEKSEIFDDQFSVERPDGSNFTLKIRSTKLEDSAMYFCASSEILGQREQYFGPGTRLTVT.

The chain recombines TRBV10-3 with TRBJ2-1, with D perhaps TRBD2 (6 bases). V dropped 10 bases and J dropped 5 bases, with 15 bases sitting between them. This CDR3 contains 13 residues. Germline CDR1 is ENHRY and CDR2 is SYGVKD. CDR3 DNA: TGTGCCACCGCCGGGACTCAGCACAATGAGCAGTTCTTC. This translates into CATAGTQHNEQFF.

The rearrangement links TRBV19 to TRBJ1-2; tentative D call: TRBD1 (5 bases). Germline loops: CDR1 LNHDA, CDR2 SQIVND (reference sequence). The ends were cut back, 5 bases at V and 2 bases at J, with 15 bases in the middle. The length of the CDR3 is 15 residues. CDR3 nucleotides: TGTGCCAGTAGTGTGCAGAGGGGCGAGAACTATGGCTACACCTTC. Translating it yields CASSVQRGENYGYTF.

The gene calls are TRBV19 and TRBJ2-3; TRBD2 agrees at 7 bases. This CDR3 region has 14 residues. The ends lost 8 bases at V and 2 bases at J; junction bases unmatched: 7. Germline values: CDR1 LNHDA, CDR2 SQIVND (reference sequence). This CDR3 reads CASGEGPNTDTQYF. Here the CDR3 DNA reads TGTGCCAGTGGGGAGGGGCCAAACACAGATACGCAGTATTTT.

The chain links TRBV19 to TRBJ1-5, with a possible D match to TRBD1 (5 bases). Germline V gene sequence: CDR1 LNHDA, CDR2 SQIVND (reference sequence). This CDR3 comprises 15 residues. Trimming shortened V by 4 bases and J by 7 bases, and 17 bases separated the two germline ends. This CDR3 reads CASSKMAGFGQPQHF. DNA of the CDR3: TGTGCCAGTAGTAAAATGGCAGGGTTCGGGCAGCCCCAGCATTTT.

The CDR3 region is CASSAQERTEAFF. CDR3 bases: TGTGCCAGCAGCGCTCAGGAACGCACTGAAGCTTTCTTT. The rearrangement uses TRBV7-9 and TRBJ1-1; D not certain. The V gene's germline CDR1 is SEHNR and CDR2 FQNEAQ (reference sequence). The CDR3 runs to 13 residues. V dropped 5 bases and J dropped 4 bases, with 11 bases sitting between them. Full variable domain (rest looked up from reference TRBV7-9 and TRBJ1-1): DTGVSQNPRHKITKRGQNVTFRCDPISEHNRLYWYRQTLGQGPEFLTYFQNEAQLEKSRLLSDRFSAERPKGSFSTLEIQRTEQGDSAMYLCASSAQERTEAFFGQGTRLTVV.

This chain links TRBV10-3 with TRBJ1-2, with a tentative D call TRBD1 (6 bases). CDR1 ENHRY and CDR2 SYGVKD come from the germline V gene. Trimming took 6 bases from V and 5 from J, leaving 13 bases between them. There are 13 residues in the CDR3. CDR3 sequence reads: CAISFGQSYGYTF. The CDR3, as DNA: TGTGCCATCAGCTTCGGACAGTCTTATGGCTACACCTTC.

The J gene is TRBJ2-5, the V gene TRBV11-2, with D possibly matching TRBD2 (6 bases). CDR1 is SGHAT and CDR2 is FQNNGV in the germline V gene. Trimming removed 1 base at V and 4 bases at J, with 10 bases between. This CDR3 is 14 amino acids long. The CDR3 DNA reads TGTGCCAGCAGCTTAGGGGGGGTCTTAGAGACCCAGTACTTC. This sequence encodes CASSLGGVLETQYF.

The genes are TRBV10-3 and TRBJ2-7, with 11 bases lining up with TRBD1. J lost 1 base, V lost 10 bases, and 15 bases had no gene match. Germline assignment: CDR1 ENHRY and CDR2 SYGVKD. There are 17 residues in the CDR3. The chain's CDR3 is CATKGTGGVLGSYEQYF. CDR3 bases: TGTGCCACCAAGGGGACAGGGGGTGTTCTAGGTTCCTACGAGCAGTACTTC.

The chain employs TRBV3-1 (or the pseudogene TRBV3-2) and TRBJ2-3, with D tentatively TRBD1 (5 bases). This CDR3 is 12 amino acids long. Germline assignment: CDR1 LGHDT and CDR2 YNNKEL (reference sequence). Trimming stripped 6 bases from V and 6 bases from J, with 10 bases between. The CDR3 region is CASSSKGDTQYF. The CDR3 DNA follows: TGTGCCAGCAGTTCGAAGGGGGATACGCAGTATTTT.

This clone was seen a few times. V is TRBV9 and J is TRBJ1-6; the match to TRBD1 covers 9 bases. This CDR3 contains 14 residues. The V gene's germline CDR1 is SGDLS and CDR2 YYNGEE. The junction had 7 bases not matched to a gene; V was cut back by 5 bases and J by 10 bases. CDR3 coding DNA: TGTGCCAGCAGGGGACAGGGAGGAAAATCACCCCTCCACTTT. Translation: CASRGQGGKSPLHF.

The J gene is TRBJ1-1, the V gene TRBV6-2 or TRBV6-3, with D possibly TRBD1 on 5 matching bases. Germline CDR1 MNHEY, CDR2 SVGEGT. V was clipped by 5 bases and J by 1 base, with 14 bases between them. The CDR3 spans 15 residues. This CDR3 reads CASSDPGGANTEAFF. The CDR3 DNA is TGTGCCAGCAGTGACCCGGGGGGAGCGAACACTGAAGCTTTCTTT.

The chain's CDR3 is CASSTLAGGPVEQFF. In DNA form, the CDR3 reads TGTGCCAGCTCAACCTTAGCGGGGGGGCCTGTTGAGCAGTTCTTC. The chain is built from TRBV18 and TRBJ2-1; 11 bases align to TRBD2. The CDR3 totals 15 residues. Germline V lookup: CDR1 KGHSH, CDR2 LQKENI. The V segment lost 5 bases and the J segment 9 bases; nucleotides outside the gene matches: 9.

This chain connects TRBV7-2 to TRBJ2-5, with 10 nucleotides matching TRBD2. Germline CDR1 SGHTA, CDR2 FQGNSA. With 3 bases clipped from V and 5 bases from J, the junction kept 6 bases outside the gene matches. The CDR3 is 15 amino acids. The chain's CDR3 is CASSFQRGGKETQYF. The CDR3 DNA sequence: TGTGCCAGCAGCTTTCAGCGGGGGGGCAAGGAGACCCAGTACTTC. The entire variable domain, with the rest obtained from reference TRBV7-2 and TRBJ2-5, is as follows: GAGVSQSPSNKVTEKGKDVELRCDPISGHTALYWYRQSLGQGLEFLIYFQGNSAPDKSGLPSDRFSAERTGGSVSTLTIQRTQQEDSAVYLCASSFQRGGKETQYFGPGTRLLVL.

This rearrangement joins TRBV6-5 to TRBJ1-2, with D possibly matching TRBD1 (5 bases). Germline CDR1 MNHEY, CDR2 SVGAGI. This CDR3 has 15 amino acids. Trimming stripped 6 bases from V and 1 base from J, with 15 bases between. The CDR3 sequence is CASRETARYNYGYTF. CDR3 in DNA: TGTGCCAGCAGGGAGACAGCGCGTTATAACTATGGCTACACCTTC.

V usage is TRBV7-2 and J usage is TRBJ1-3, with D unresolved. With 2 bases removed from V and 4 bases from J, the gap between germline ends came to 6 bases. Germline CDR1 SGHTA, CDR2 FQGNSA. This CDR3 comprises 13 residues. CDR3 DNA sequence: TGTGCCAGCAGCTTAAGCCGAGGAAACACCATATATTTT. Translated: CASSLSRGNTIYF.

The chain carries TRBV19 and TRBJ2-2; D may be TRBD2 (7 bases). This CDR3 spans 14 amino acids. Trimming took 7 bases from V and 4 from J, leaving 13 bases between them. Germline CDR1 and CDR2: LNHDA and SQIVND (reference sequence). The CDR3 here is CASIGGPGTGELFF. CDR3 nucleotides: TGTGCCAGTATCGGGGGGCCCGGCACCGGGGAGCTGTTTTTT.

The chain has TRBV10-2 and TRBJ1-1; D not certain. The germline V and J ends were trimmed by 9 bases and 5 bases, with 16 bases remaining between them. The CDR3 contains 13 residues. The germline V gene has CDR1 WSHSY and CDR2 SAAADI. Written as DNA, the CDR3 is TGCGCCAGGCTATTGGGCTCGAGTACTGAAGCTTTCTTT. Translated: CARLLGSSTEAFF.